One sample yielded the 5 T cell receptor beta chains listed below, sequenced in a study of T-cell reconstitution after alpha-beta-depleted transplantation in children. Unique molecular identifiers were used in preparing the TCRbeta library. TCRdb used MiXCR to reprocess the PCR reads, holding one entry per CDR3 protein. The table has about 980,000 distinct CDR3 sequences, about 30% seen once. Sequencing was performed on PBMCs, mostly from graft donor cells, taken 360 days after TCRalphabeta/CD19-depleted stem cell transplant. The source is a boy younger than two who had a stem cell transplant for SCID, so the T cells may come from the graft donor.

The chain is built from TRBV12-3 or TRBV12-4 and TRBJ1-1; D is uncertain. The CDR3 has 12 residues. With 3 bases removed from V and 11 bases from J, the gap between germline ends came to 13 bases. CDR3 nucleotide sequence: TGTGCCAGCAGTTTGATCGTCACTGGGGCTTTCTTT. It specifies CASSLIVTGAFF.

The chain combines TRBV29-1 with TRBJ2-1, with TRBD1 as a possible D gene (5 bases). This CDR3 spans 11 amino acids. From germline, CDR1 is SQVTM and CDR2 ANQGSEA. The CDR3 nucleotides are TGCAGTGGCAGGGTCGCCTCTGAGCAGTTCTTC. This gives the protein CSGRVASEQFF.

This clonotype occurred a few times. This rearrangement joins TRBV3-1 to TRBJ1-4; D not resolved. The CDR3 sequence is 12 residues long. Germline CDR1 reads LGHDT; CDR2 reads YNNKEL (reference sequence). Trimming cost V 3 bases and J 14 bases, with 13 bases left between them. CDR3 nucleotides: TGTGCCAGCAGCCAGGCCGGAAGAAAGCTGTTTTTT. It encodes CASSQAGRKLFF. Full variable domain (missing parts from reference TRBV3-1 and TRBJ1-4): DTAVSQTPKYLVTQMGNDKSIKCEQNLGHDTMYWYKQDSKKFLKIMFSYNNKELIINETVPNRFSPKSPDKAHLNLHINSLELGDSAVYFCASSQAGRKLFFGSGTQLSVL.

The table lists this clonotype with a few counts. The chain has TRBV3-1 and TRBJ2-1; D remains unclear. Trimming removed 6 bases at V and 0 bases at J, with 12 bases between. The CDR3 contains 15 residues. From germline, CDR1 is LGHDT and CDR2 YNNKEL (reference sequence). The CDR3 sequence: CASSPDLSSYNEQFF. CDR3 bases: TGTGCCAGCAGTCCTGACTTGAGCTCCTACAATGAGCAGTTCTTC.

This clonotype has only a few counts. This chain uses TRBV5-1 with TRBJ2-6; 7 positions match TRBD1. V shed 0 bases, J shed 0 bases, and the junction held 6 bases outside the gene matches. The CDR3 has 18 amino acids. Germline assignment: CDR1 SGHRS and CDR2 YFSETQ. In nucleotides, the CDR3 is TGCGCCAGCAGCTTGGTGGGGACAGTAAGCTCTGGGGCCAACGTCCTGACTTTC. Its translation is CASSLVGTVSSGANVLTF.